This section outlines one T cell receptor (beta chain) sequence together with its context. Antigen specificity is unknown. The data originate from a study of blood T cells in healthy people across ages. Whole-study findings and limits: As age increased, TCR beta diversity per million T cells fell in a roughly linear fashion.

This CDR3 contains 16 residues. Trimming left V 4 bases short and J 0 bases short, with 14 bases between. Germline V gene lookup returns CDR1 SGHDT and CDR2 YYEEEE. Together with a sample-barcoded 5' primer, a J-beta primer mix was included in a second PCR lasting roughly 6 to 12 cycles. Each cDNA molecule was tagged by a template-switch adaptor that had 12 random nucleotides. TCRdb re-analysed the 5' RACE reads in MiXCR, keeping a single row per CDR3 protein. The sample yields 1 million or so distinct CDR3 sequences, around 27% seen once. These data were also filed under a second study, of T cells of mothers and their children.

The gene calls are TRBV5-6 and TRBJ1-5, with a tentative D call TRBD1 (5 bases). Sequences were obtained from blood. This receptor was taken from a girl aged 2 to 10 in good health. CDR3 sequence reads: CASSLRGDFSNQPQHF. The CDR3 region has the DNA TGTGCCAGCAGCCTCCGGGGGGATTTTAGCAATCAGCCCCAGCATTTT.